The 28 T cell receptor beta chains given below trace back to one sample, sequenced in a study of blood T cell repertoires in COVID-19. Assay: immunoSEQ multiplex PCR; the TCRdb copy retains only in-frame clones and omits some. The sample lists approximately 67,000 clones, roughly 90% occurring once. Sequences were obtained from peripheral blood. These receptors all come from a woman between 55 and 75 years old with active COVID-19.

In nucleotides, the CDR3 is TGTGCCAGCACCCGGTTAGTAGATACGCAGTATTTT. It translates to CASTRLVDTQYF. The chain links TRBV7-9 to TRBJ2-3; D is undetermined. Germline CDR1 and CDR2: SEHNR and FQNEAQ (reference sequence). V lost 7 bases and J 5 bases, leaving 10 bases between the germline ends. The CDR3 has 12 residues. The whole variable domain, filled in from reference TRBV7-9 and TRBJ2-3, reads DTGVSQNPRHKITKRGQNVTFRCDPISEHNRLYWYRQTLGQGPEFLTYFQNEAQLEKSRLLSDRFSAERPKGSFSTLEIQRTEQGDSAMYLCASTRLVDTQYFGPGTRLTVL.

The chain couples TRBV6-5 to TRBJ2-3; TRBD1 matches at 9 bases. This CDR3 is built from 16 residues. The germline V gene encodes CDR1 MNHEY and CDR2 SVGAGI. Unmatched junction bases numbered 6, after V lost 2 bases and J lost 3 bases. The CDR3 DNA follows: TGTGCCAGCAGTTACAGACGGACAGGGGTAACAGATACGCAGTATTTT. It is translated as CASSYRRTGVTDTQYF.

This clone was seen a single time. The rearrangement uses TRBV19 and TRBJ1-3; 7 bases fit TRBD1. With V trimmed by 5 bases and J by 0 bases, 7 bases remained unmatched. Germline V gene data show CDR1 as LNHDA and CDR2 as SQIVND (reference sequence). This CDR3 spans 16 amino acids. The CDR3 loop reads CASSVRDSLSGNTIYF. The CDR3, as DNA: TGTGCCAGTAGTGTCCGGGACAGCCTCTCTGGAAACACCATATATTTT. Combining the CDR3 with reference TRBV19 and TRBJ1-3 gives the whole variable domain DGGITQSPKYLFRKEGQNVTLSCEQNLNHDAMYWYRQDPGQGLRLIYYSQIVNDFQKGDIAEGYSVSREKKESFPLTVTSAQKNPTAFYLCASSVRDSLSGNTIYFGEGSWLTVV.

The chain employs TRBV5-1 and TRBJ2-1, with TRBD1 as a possible D gene (6 bases). The V end was cut by 4 bases, the J end by 6 bases, with 11 bases between. CDR1 is SGHRS and CDR2 is YFSETQ in the germline V gene. The CDR3 runs to 13 residues. As DNA, the CDR3 is TGCGCCAGCAGCACCGGACAGCCCAATGAGCAGTTCTTC. Its protein is CASSTGQPNEQFF.

The V gene is TRBV6-5, the J gene TRBJ1-2; TRBD1 aligns across 7 bases. The CDR3 runs 13 residues. Per germline, CDR1 MNHEY and CDR2 SVGAGI. The junction had 1 base not matched to a gene; V was cut back by 4 bases and J by 2 bases. CDR3 sequence (DNA): TGTGCCAGCAGTTCACAGGGGAACTATGGCTACACCTTC. Protein sequence: CASSSQGNYGYTF.

The chain couples TRBV15 to TRBJ2-1; possibly TRBD2 for D (6 bases). CDR1 is LNHNV and CDR2 is YYDKDF in the germline V gene (reference sequence). Trimming left V 2 bases short and J 7 bases short, with 18 bases between. The length of the CDR3 is 16 residues. The CDR3 nucleotides are TGTGCCACCAGCAGATCCGACGAGTGGGGGGAAAATGAGCAGTTCTTC. It translates to CATSRSDEWGENEQFF.

The rearrangement uses TRBV5-1 and TRBJ1-3, with D possibly matching TRBD1 (5 bases). Germline loops: CDR1 SGHRS, CDR2 YFSETQ. The V and J ends lost 0 bases and 3 bases respectively, with 10 bases between them. The CDR3 has 15 residues. CDR3 DNA sequence: TGCGCCAGCAGCTTGGATGGGGCCTATGGAAACACCATATATTTT. This encodes CASSLDGAYGNTIYF.

V is TRBV2 and J is TRBJ1-4, with 10 bases fitting TRBD1. V lost 1 base, J lost 8 bases, and 4 bases stayed unmatched. This CDR3 has 15 amino acids. Germline V gene lookup returns CDR1 SNHLY and CDR2 FYNNEI. The chain's CDR3 is CASSEGTGGYEKLFF. For the CDR3, the DNA is TGTGCCAGCAGTGAAGGGACAGGGGGGTACGAAAAACTGTTTTTT. The variable domain in full, with the rest retrieved from reference TRBV2 and TRBJ1-4, is EPEVTQTPSHQVTQMGQEVILRCVPISNHLYFYWYRQILGQKVEFLVSFYNNEISEKSEIFDDQFSVERPDGSNFTLKIRSTKLEDSAMYFCASSEGTGGYEKLFFGSGTQLSVL.

V usage is TRBV5-1 and J usage is TRBJ2-1; 10 nucleotides agree with TRBD2. The CDR3 has 14 residues. J gave up 7 bases and V 0 bases, and 1 base lay outside the gene matches. Germline V lookup: CDR1 SGHRS, CDR2 YFSETQ. Here the CDR3 reads CASSLVLAGNEQFF. The CDR3 DNA follows: TGCGCCAGCAGCTTGGTACTAGCGGGAAATGAGCAGTTCTTC.

The CDR3 DNA follows: TGTGCCAGCTCACCGCCTGACAGGGTGGGCCGACCTGAAGCTTTCTTT. Its translation is CASSPPDRVGRPEAFF. The chain carries TRBV18 and TRBJ1-1; 7 nucleotides match TRBD1. This CDR3 comprises 16 residues. CDR1 is KGHSH, CDR2 LQKENI, per germline. After removal of 3 bases from V and 6 bases from J, the junction contained 13 bases not matched to a gene.

This sequence joins TRBV3-1 (or the pseudogene TRBV3-2) and TRBJ1-4; D may be TRBD1 (6 bases). CDR3 size: 13 residues. CDR1 and CDR2 (germline): LGHDT, YNNKEL (reference sequence). Between the trimmed V and J ends, which lost 4 bases and 8 bases, there was a span of 11 bases. The CDR3 DNA reads TGTGCCAGCAGCCGAGGGGGGGGAGAAAAACTGTTTTTT. Translated, it gives CASSRGGGEKLFF.

This chain uses TRBV7-2 with TRBJ2-2, with 10 bases lining up with TRBD1. This CDR3 region has 17 residues. Germline lookup yields CDR1 SGHTA and CDR2 FQGNSA. Trimming at V came to 5 bases and at J to 5 bases, leaving 11 bases not matched to a gene. The CDR3 spells CASSLDRGPVTTGELFF. The CDR3 region has the DNA TGTGCCAGCAGCCTCGACAGGGGGCCGGTTACTACCGGGGAGCTGTTTTTT.

The chain is built from TRBV18 and TRBJ1-3, with D perhaps TRBD1 (6 bases). The V end was cut by 3 bases, the J end by 5 bases, with 20 bases between. The germline CDR1 and CDR2 sequences are KGHSH and LQKENI. This CDR3 is built from 17 residues. Here the CDR3 reads CASSPTGAGQGRNTIYF. In DNA, the CDR3 is TGTGCCAGCTCACCGACAGGAGCCGGCCAAGGGAGAAACACCATATATTTT.

This clone was observed a single time. The V call is TRBV2, the J call TRBJ1-5; 7 nucleotides agree with TRBD1. CDR3 length: 13 amino acids. The V gene end was trimmed by 10 bases and the J gene end by 3 bases; junction bases not matched to a gene: 6. Germline lookup yields CDR1 SNHLY and CDR2 FYNNEI. CDR3 residues: CATGTENNQPQHF. CDR3 sequence (DNA): TGTGCCACGGGGACAGAGAACAATCAGCCCCAGCATTTT. The whole variable domain, filled in from reference TRBV2 and TRBJ1-5, reads EPEVTQTPSHQVTQMGQEVILRCVPISNHLYFYWYRQILGQKVEFLVSFYNNEISEKSEIFDDQFSVERPDGSNFTLKIRSTKLEDSAMYFCATGTENNQPQHFGDGTRLSIL.

The rearrangement uses TRBV7-8 and TRBJ2-7; TRBD2 agrees at 9 bases. The CDR3 runs 16 residues. In germline, CDR1 is SGHVS, CDR2 FQNEAQ. J lost 2 bases, V lost 2 bases, and 7 bases had no gene match. The CDR3 coding sequence is TGTGCCAGCAGCTTAAGGCTCTTAGCGGGAGCCTACGAGCAGTACTTC. The encoded protein is CASSLRLLAGAYEQYF.

The chain links TRBV6-5 to TRBJ2-5; tentatively, D is TRBD2 (6 bases). The germline V gene has CDR1 MNHEY and CDR2 SVGAGI. The CDR3 has 13 residues. Trimming removed 6 bases from V and 2 bases from J, with 10 bases in between. The CDR3 loop reads CASRRGNQETQYF. CDR3 sequence (DNA): TGTGCCAGCAGGCGCGGGAATCAAGAGACCCAGTACTTC.

This chain joins TRBV21-1 and TRBJ2-2; no check of the table's D call, TRBD2, against the DNA was made. TRBV21-1 is deemed a pseudogene. The CDR3 extends over 15 amino acids. CDR3 region: CASQAGGRNTGELFF. The CDR3 DNA reads as TGTGCCAGCCAGGCGGGCGGGAGGAACACCGGGGAGCTGTTTTTT.

V and J are TRBV27 and TRBJ2-7, with 11 nucleotides matching TRBD2. J was trimmed by 3 bases and V by 4 bases; bases with no gene match: 11. There are 17 residues in the CDR3. Germline assignment: CDR1 MNHEY and CDR2 SMNVEV (reference sequence). CDR3 sequence reads: CASSSLAGGPVGYEQYF. DNA for the CDR3: TGTGCCAGCAGTTCGTTAGCGGGAGGGCCAGTAGGCTACGAGCAGTACTTC.

V gene TRBV28 combines with J gene TRBJ2-1; TRBD2 matches at 10 bases. CDR1 is MDHEN and CDR2 is SYDVKM in the germline V gene. V lost 7 bases and J lost 7; bases outside the gene matches: 13. The CDR3 consists of 16 residues. CDR3 residues: CASTPQLAGVGNEQFF. The CDR3 nucleotides are TGTGCCAGCACCCCACAGCTAGCGGGAGTGGGTAATGAGCAGTTCTTC. The whole variable domain, filled in from reference TRBV28 and TRBJ2-1, reads DVKVTQSSRYLVKRTGEKVFLECVQDMDHENMFWYRQDPGLGLRLIYFSYDVKMKEKGDIPEGYSVSREKKERFSLILESASTNQTSMYLCASTPQLAGVGNEQFFGPGTRLTVL.

The CDR3 DNA reads as TGTGCCAGCGGAAAGGACAGGGTCTGGGATACGAGTGAAGCTTTCTTT. It codes for CASGKDRVWDTSEAFF. The rearrangement joins TRBV2 to TRBJ1-1; 8 nucleotides line up with TRBD1. The trim removed 8 bases at V and 7 bases at J, leaving 18 bases unmatched. CDR3 size: 16 residues. The V gene's germline CDR1 is SNHLY and CDR2 FYNNEI. Full variable domain (remainder filled in from reference TRBV2 and TRBJ1-1): EPEVTQTPSHQVTQMGQEVILRCVPISNHLYFYWYRQILGQKVEFLVSFYNNEISEKSEIFDDQFSVERPDGSNFTLKIRSTKLEDSAMYFCASGKDRVWDTSEAFFGQGTRLTVV.

The CDR3 DNA is TGTGCCAGTAGTATTTACCGGGAGTATAATGAAAAACTGTTTTTT. It is translated as CASSIYREYNEKLFF. The J gene is TRBJ1-4, the V gene TRBV19; D remains unclear. CDR3 length equals 15 residues. The V gene's germline CDR1 is LNHDA and CDR2 SQIVND (reference sequence). V dropped 3 bases and J dropped 4 bases, with 12 bases sitting between them.

V is TRBV19 and J is TRBJ1-5, with D possibly being TRBD1 (5 bases). The germline gives CDR1 LNHDA, CDR2 SQIVND (reference sequence). V was cut by 5 bases and J by 5 bases, with 13 bases left in between. The CDR3 is made up of 14 amino acids. CDR3 in amino acids: CASSPAQGYQPQHF. For the CDR3, the DNA is TGTGCCAGTAGTCCTGCCCAGGGATATCAGCCCCAGCATTTT.

V is TRBV7-2 and J is TRBJ1-5, with 7 bases lining up with TRBD1. Germline V gene sequence: CDR1 SGHTA, CDR2 FQGNSA. J lost 2 bases, V lost 1 base, and 5 bases had no gene match. The CDR3 extends over 16 amino acids. Written as DNA, the CDR3 is TGTGCCAGCAGCTTAGGACAGGGTCGGGGCAATCAGCCCCAGCATTTT. Translation gives CASSLGQGRGNQPQHF.

This chain joins TRBV28 and TRBJ2-2; 9 bases match TRBD2. CDR1 and CDR2 (germline): MDHEN, SYDVKM. The CDR3 consists of 19 residues. Trimming cost V 6 bases and J 10 bases; bases outside gene matches: 24. DNA for the CDR3: TGTGCCAGCAGCCTTAGCGGGAGAGGATTGCGGGACCCTCGCTTGGAGCTGTTTTTT. As protein: CASSLSGRGLRDPRLELFF.

The V gene is TRBV6-4, the J gene TRBJ2-7, with 12 nucleotides matching TRBD2. The CDR3 is 14 residues long. Per the germline V gene, CDR1 is MRHNA and CDR2 is SNTAGT. V lost 5 bases and J lost 5; bases outside the gene matches: 4. The CDR3 region is CASSPTSGSHEQYF. The CDR3, as DNA: TGTGCCAGCAGTCCGACTAGCGGGAGTCACGAGCAGTACTTC.

This clone was counted once. The gene calls are TRBV29-1 and TRBJ2-7; D is undetermined. The length of the CDR3 is 13 residues. The V end lost 6 bases, the J end lost 4 bases, and 16 bases lay between the germline ends. Per germline, CDR1 SQVTM and CDR2 ANQGSEA. CDR3: CSVRGPSTYEQYF. For the CDR3, the DNA is TGCAGCGTGAGAGGTCCCTCCACTTACGAGCAGTACTTC.

The rearrangement uses TRBV3-1 (or the pseudogene TRBV3-2) and TRBJ2-7; D is undetermined. The CDR3 runs 13 residues. From germline, CDR1 is LGHDT and CDR2 YNNKEL (reference sequence). Trimming took 0 bases from V and 4 from J, leaving 7 bases between them. CDR3 sequence: CASSQDHSYEQYF. DNA of the CDR3: TGTGCCAGCAGCCAAGACCACTCATACGAGCAGTACTTC.

The gene calls are TRBV30 and TRBJ1-6, with D tentatively TRBD1 (5 bases). Trimming stripped 6 bases from V and 2 bases from J, with 8 bases between. The CDR3 is 13 residues long. The germline CDR1 and CDR2 sequences are GTSNPN and SVGIG (reference sequence). The CDR3, as DNA: TGTGCCTGTCAGGGTACCTATAATTCACCCCTCCACTTT. Its translation is CACQGTYNSPLHF. The full variable domain, in which reference TRBV30 and TRBJ1-6 provide the parts outside the CDR3, is SQTIHQWPATLVQPVGSPLSLECTVEGTSNPNLYWYRQAAGRGLQLLFYSVGIGQISSEVPQNLSASRPQDRQFILSSKKLLLSDSGFYLCACQGTYNSPLHFGNGTRLTVT.